Reported below is one TCR beta chain. Its antigen is still unknown. This sample was included in a study of OX40 agonist ivuxolimab in advanced cancers. On the study more broadly: Ivuxolimab, an agonist antibody against OX40 (CD134), was given to patients. Findings and limits, study-wide: The investigators did not determine what antigen specificity the expanded peripheral T cells had. In the 0.1 to 3.0 mg/kg range, CD4+ and CD8+ blood T cells had expanded clonally by week 6.

Generated by immunoSEQ multiplex PCR, the TCRdb table keeps only in-frame clones and is missing some. The table has fewer than 65,000 clones, 75% to 90% seen once. Peripheral blood came from all dose cohorts at three timepoints. Germline V CDR1 and CDR2: SNHLY, FYNNEI. This CDR3 is built from 16 residues. V gave up 1 base and J gave up 7 bases, with 17 bases separating them. The gene calls are TRBV2 and TRBJ1-5, with D uncertain. This TCR came from an adult with an advanced solid tumor such as melanoma, head and neck, liver or kidney cancer. The sequencing here drew on CD4+ or CD8+ T cells sorted from blood, taken in a trial of the OX40 agonist ivuxolimab. CDR3 region: CASSEDGPGVGQPQHF. The CDR3 DNA is TGTGCCAGCAGTGAAGATGGCCCCGGGGTAGGACAGCCCCAGCATTTT.